This section outlines one T cell receptor (beta chain) sequence together with its context. The antigen is not known. J was trimmed by 4 bases and V by 2 bases; bases with no gene match: 6. The CDR3 length is 16 residues. Germline CDR1 reads MNHNS; CDR2 reads SASEGT. The assay was carried out at the deep level. TCRdb's copy holds only in-frame clones and misses some; the assay was immunoSEQ multiplex PCR. The data hold millions of clones, with more than 80% observed a single time. This specimen comes from a study of shared clonotypes between healthy human individuals. Partitioning of CD4+ cells yielded a CD45RA+ naive subset and a CD45RA-negative memory subset. Study-level results: Approximately 4.6% of naive CD4 clonotypes were shared across a few donors.

Sequenced input: naive CD4+ T cells sorted from blood. Subset described: CD45RA+ positively selected. The origin of this receptor is a man younger than 35 in good health. The rearrangement uses TRBV6-1 and TRBJ1-4; 8 bases are shared with TRBD1. The CDR3 coding sequence is TGTGCCAGCAGTGAAATGACAGGGGCGATTAATGAAAAACTGTTTTTT. Amino acid sequence: CASSEMTGAINEKLFF.